Presented here are 30 T cell receptor beta chains from one specimen sequenced in a study of CD8+CD57+ T cells in acquired aplastic anemia. It was genomic DNA that served as the template for profiling TCR beta VDJ and CDR3. MiXCR was run by TCRdb on the reads, yielding one entry per CDR3 protein. The sample gives roughly 250,000 distinct CDR3 sequences, around 43% of which show up once; 7% to 9.5% is in the top ten. Patients picked for sequencing had shown CD8+CD57+ cell expansion detected by flow cytometry. Sequenced sample: sorted CD4+, CD8+, or CD8+CD57+ T cells (not recorded which) from PBMCs. Receptor source: a human donor with aplastic anemia.

The V and J genes are TRBV2 and TRBJ2-2; 7 positions agree with TRBD2. The germline CDR1 and CDR2 sequences are SNHLY and FYNNEI. The CDR3 extends over 15 amino acids. V gave up 6 bases and J gave up 5 bases; unmatched junction bases: 9. The CDR3 bases are TGTGCCAGCAGCCCACGGGACTATAAAACCGGGGAGCTGTTTTTT. Translation: CASSPRDYKTGELFF.

This clonotype has ten or more counts. The J gene is TRBJ1-6, the V gene TRBV7-2; 8 bases line up with TRBD1. The CDR3 contains 14 residues. Germline values: CDR1 SGHTA, CDR2 FQGNSA. Trimming at V came to 4 bases and at J to 9 bases, leaving 5 bases not matched to a gene. The chain's CDR3 is CASSWTGMLSPLHF. The CDR3 nucleotides are TGTGCCAGCAGCTGGACAGGGATGCTTTCACCCCTCCACTTT.

Many counts were recorded for this clonotype. This sequence joins TRBV5-5 and TRBJ1-3; perhaps TRBD1 as D (5 bases). CDR3 length equals 15 residues. Trimming left V 4 bases short and J 2 bases short, with 13 bases between. Germline CDR1 SGHKS, CDR2 YYEKEE (reference sequence). The CDR3: CASSGGAGTGNTIYF. As DNA, the CDR3 is TGTGCCAGCAGCGGCGGGGCAGGGACTGGAAACACCATATATTTT. The whole variable domain, filled in from reference TRBV5-5 and TRBJ1-3, reads DAGVTQSPTHLIKTRGQQVTLRCSPISGHKSVSWYQQVLGQGPQFIFQYYEKEERGRGNFPDRFSARQFPNYSSELNVNALLLGDSALYLCASSGGAGTGNTIYFGEGSWLTVV.

Only a few counts were recorded for this clonotype. V and J are TRBV13 and TRBJ1-1, with D unclear. The V gene lost 5 bases and the J gene lost 4 bases, with 8 bases spanning the gap. The germline V gene encodes CDR1 PRHDT and CDR2 FYEKMQ (reference sequence). The CDR3 is 12 amino acids. The DNA of the CDR3 is TGTGCCAGCAGCGCTCAGAGCACTGAAGCTTTCTTT. Its translation is CASSAQSTEAFF.

The chain links TRBV20-1 to TRBJ1-1, with 7 bases aligning to TRBD1. The CDR3 spans 12 residues. Germline CDR1 and CDR2: DFQATT and SNEGSKA (reference sequence). Trimming took 4 bases from V and 3 from J; bases not matched to a gene: 2. The chain's CDR3 is CSAKGGYTEAFF. The CDR3 nucleotides are TGCAGTGCTAAAGGGGGCTACACTGAAGCTTTCTTT.

This clonotype turned up a few times. The V gene is TRBV18, the J gene TRBJ1-5; possible D gene TRBD1, 6 bases. CDR3 length: 15 residues. The V gene lost 6 bases and the J gene lost 1 base, with 13 bases spanning the gap. Germline CDR1 is KGHSH and CDR2 is LQKENI. CDR3: CASSTGTSSNQPQHF. The CDR3 DNA is TGTGCCAGCTCGACCGGGACATCGAGCAATCAGCCCCAGCATTTT.

This clonotype was counted once. This chain uses TRBV15 with TRBJ2-1; 11 bases line up with TRBD1. Germline CDR1 and CDR2: LNHNV and YYDKDF (reference sequence). V shed 3 bases, J shed 6 bases, and the junction held 7 bases outside the gene matches. This CDR3 comprises 16 residues. The CDR3 DNA sequence: TGTGCCACCAGCAGGGACAGGGGGCATCAGGGCAATGAGCAGTTCTTC. Translated: CATSRDRGHQGNEQFF.

V gene TRBV7-8 combines with J gene TRBJ2-3; 10 nucleotides line up with TRBD2. V lost 3 bases and J lost 2; bases outside the gene matches: 11. Per germline, CDR1 SGHVS and CDR2 FQNEAQ. This CDR3 has 18 amino acids. The CDR3 DNA reads TGTGCCAGCAGCTTGGCCCTACTTAGCGGGGGGCACACAGATACGCAGTATTTT. This sequence encodes CASSLALLSGGHTDTQYF.

A few counts support this clonotype. Possible read error: a much larger clone is one base away. The chain has TRBV20-1 and TRBJ2-5, with TRBD2 identical over 13 bases. The length of the CDR3 is 16 residues. Per the germline V gene, CDR1 is DFQATT and CDR2 is SNEGSKA (reference sequence). CDR3 nucleotide sequence: TGCAGTGCCAGACTAGCGGGGGGACCTTACCAAGGGACCCAGTACTTC. Amino acid sequence: CSARLAGGPYQGTQYF.

The chain uses TRBV5-6 and TRBJ2-6; D unresolved. Germline assignment: CDR1 SGHDT and CDR2 YYEEEE. V was cut by 7 bases and J by 0 bases, with 5 bases left in between. The CDR3 runs to 13 residues. CDR3: CASDSSGANVLTF. In nucleotides, the CDR3 is TGTGCCAGCGATAGCTCTGGGGCCAACGTCCTGACTTTC.

This clonotype was seen repeatedly, ten times or more. The CDR3 region has the DNA TGTGCCAGCAGCCCGGACGTCTTGAATGAGCAGTTCTTC. This sequence encodes CASSPDVLNEQFF. V gene TRBV5-5 combines with J gene TRBJ2-1; no clear D. The V end lost 4 bases, the J end lost 7 bases, and 12 bases lay between the germline ends. The germline V gene encodes CDR1 SGHKS and CDR2 YYEKEE (reference sequence). The CDR3 totals 13 residues.

The chain has TRBV6-2 or TRBV6-3 and TRBJ1-1, with D tentatively TRBD1 (5 bases). Germline loops: CDR1 MNHEY, CDR2 SVGEGT. The ends were cut back, 7 bases at V and 7 bases at J, with 19 bases in the middle. The CDR3 has 14 residues. The CDR3 DNA sequence: TGTGCCAGCACCCTAAAAGCCGACAGTAGTGAAGCTTTCTTT. This gives the protein CASTLKADSSEAFF.

The chain couples TRBV5-6 to TRBJ2-7; D is unresolved. The germline gives CDR1 SGHDT, CDR2 YYEEEE. The CDR3 sequence is 11 residues long. Between the trimmed V and J ends, which lost 4 bases and 6 bases, there was a span of 8 bases. The CDR3 here is CASSDLGEQYF. In DNA, the CDR3 is TGTGCCAGCAGCGATCTGGGCGAGCAGTACTTC.

This clonotype appeared a few times. The gene calls are TRBV7-3 and TRBJ1-2; D is uncertain. The ends were cut back, 5 bases at V and 7 bases at J, with 14 bases in the middle. This CDR3 has 13 residues. In germline, CDR1 is SGHTA, CDR2 FQGTGA. CDR3 bases: TGTGCCAGCAGCACGGGCGCGGGTCGTGGCTACACCTTC. This encodes CASSTGAGRGYTF. Variable domain in full (rest from reference TRBV7-3 and TRBJ1-2): GAGVSQTPSNKVTEKGKYVELRCDPISGHTALYWYRQSLGQGPEFLIYFQGTGAADDSGLPNDRFFAVRPEGSVSTLKIQRTERGDSAVYLCASSTGAGRGYTFGSGTRLTVV.

As to this clonotype: A much larger clone is a single base away; this may be a read error. V gene TRBV4-1 combines with J gene TRBJ1-4; D call uncertain. This CDR3 has 15 residues. V lost 4 bases and J lost 9, with 18 bases in between. The germline CDR1 and CDR2 sequences are MGHRA and YSYEKL. The CDR3: CASSLSEEGRKKLFF. CDR3 bases: TGCGCCAGCAGCCTCAGCGAGGAAGGTCGGAAAAAACTGTTTTTT.

This clonotype has only one observation. The chain is built from TRBV7-8 and TRBJ1-4; D gene uncertain. From germline, CDR1 is SGHVS and CDR2 FQNEAQ. The CDR3 length is 15 residues. V gave up 7 bases and J gave up 4 bases, with 16 bases separating them. The CDR3 DNA sequence: TGTGCCAGCACCCCTTCCCTGGGCCGTAATGAAAAACTGTTTTTT. Its translation is CASTPSLGRNEKLFF.

At least ten counts were recorded for this clonotype. The chain recombines TRBV4-3 with TRBJ1-1; D gene ambiguous. Germline lookup yields CDR1 LGHNA and CDR2 YSLEER. This CDR3 has 14 amino acids. Trimming removed 0 bases from V and 1 base from J, with 6 bases in between. CDR3 protein: CASSQDLENTEAFF. The CDR3, as DNA: TGCGCCAGCAGCCAAGATCTGGAGAACACTGAAGCTTTCTTT.

This clonotype was seen at least ten times. The chain employs TRBV20-1 and TRBJ2-1, with 10 bases matching TRBD2. Germline CDR1 reads DFQATT; CDR2 reads SNEGSKA (reference sequence). This CDR3 is built from 16 residues. The trim removed 6 bases at V and 4 bases at J, leaving 12 bases unmatched. CDR3 bases: TGCAGTGCCCCGCAGACGGGGACTAGCGTATACAATGAGCAGTTCTTC. Translated: CSAPQTGTSVYNEQFF.

J is TRBJ2-1 and V is TRBV2, with D possibly called TRBD1 or TRBD2 (5 bases each). The V end was cut by 3 bases, the J end by 14 bases, with 17 bases between. Germline V gives CDR1 SNHLY, CDR2 FYNNEI. The CDR3 has 13 residues. CDR3 residues: CASSELRTEGKFF. In DNA form, the CDR3 reads TGTGCCAGCAGTGAGTTGAGGACCGAGGGGAAGTTCTTC.

The rearrangement links TRBV7-6 to TRBJ2-7; D remains ambiguous. The CDR3 length is 13 residues. V shed 4 bases and J shed 6 bases, with 13 bases lying between them. Germline lookup yields CDR1 SGHVS and CDR2 FNYEAQ. Here the CDR3 reads CASSWGGVGEQYF. The CDR3 DNA reads as TGTGCCAGCAGCTGGGGTGGGGTAGGCGAGCAGTACTTC.

This sequence joins TRBV6-5 and TRBJ2-7; D is unclear. CDR1 is MNHEY and CDR2 is SVGAGI in the germline V gene. The CDR3 is 12 residues long. Between the trimmed V and J ends, which lost 2 bases and 4 bases, there was a span of 6 bases. The DNA of the CDR3 is TGTGCCAGCAGTTACCCTGAATACGAGCAGTACTTC. Translated: CASSYPEYEQYF.

About this clonotype itself: One end of the junction does not line up with germline, which may come from a read error. The chain employs TRBV9 and TRBJ2-1; 14 nucleotides line up with TRBD2. Looked up from germline, CDR1 is SGDLS and CDR2 is YYNGEE. This CDR3 is 14 amino acids long. The CDR3 sequence: CASSGTGLAGVSLF. CDR3 DNA: TGTGCCAGCAGCGGGACGGGACTAGCGGGAGTCTCGCTCTTC. Drawing the rest from reference TRBV9 and TRBJ2-1, the complete variable domain is DSGVTQTPKHLITATGQRVTLRCSPRSGDLSVYWYQQSLDQGLQFLIQYYNGEERAKGNILERFSAQQFPDLHSELNLSSLELGDSALYFCASSGTGLAGVSLFGPGTRLTVL.

V gene TRBV2 combines with J gene TRBJ1-5, with D tentatively TRBD1 (6 bases). Germline CDR1 is SNHLY and CDR2 is FYNNEI. The germline V and J ends were trimmed by 5 bases and 1 base, with 12 bases remaining between them. This CDR3 has 15 amino acids. CDR3 protein: CASSQNDRSNQPQHF. Here the CDR3 DNA reads TGTGCCAGCAGTCAAAACGACAGGAGCAATCAGCCCCAGCATTTT.

The CDR3 sequence: CASGGWRGQETQYF. The CDR3 DNA reads TGTGCCAGCGGGGGGTGGCGGGGACAAGAGACCCAGTACTTC. The J gene is TRBJ2-5, the V gene TRBV7-9; TRBD2 is a possible D gene (6 bases). This CDR3 has 14 residues. Per germline, CDR1 SEHNR and CDR2 FQNEAQ (reference sequence). Trimming pared 8 bases from V and 2 bases from J, leaving 15 bases between. The full variable domain, rest sourced from reference TRBV7-9 and TRBJ2-5, is DTGVSQNPRHKITKRGQNVTFRCDPISEHNRLYWYRQTLGQGPEFLTYFQNEAQLEKSRLLSDRFSAERPKGSFSTLEIQRTEQGDSAMYLCASGGWRGQETQYFGPGTRLLVL.

The rearrangement links TRBV7-9 to TRBJ1-1; perhaps TRBD1 as D (5 bases). The length of the CDR3 is 14 residues. V was shortened by 5 bases and J by 6 bases, with 16 bases between the two germline ends. In germline, CDR1 is SEHNR, CDR2 FQNEAQ (reference sequence). The CDR3 DNA reads TGTGCCAGCAGCGTCGAGGCAGGGAGCGCTGAAGCTTTCTTT. This gives the protein CASSVEAGSAEAFF.

This clonotype was recorded at least ten times. The rearrangement uses TRBV4-2 and TRBJ1-4, with unresolved D. V shed 0 bases and J shed 4 bases, with 9 bases lying between them. CDR3 length: 15 residues. Germline loops: CDR1 LGHNA, CDR2 YNFKEQ. The CDR3 loop is CASSQDIRVNEKLFF. In nucleotides, the CDR3 is TGTGCCAGCAGCCAAGATATACGGGTTAATGAAAAACTGTTTTTT.

The rearrangement uses TRBV2 and TRBJ1-6; 10 positions agree with TRBD1. Per germline, CDR1 SNHLY and CDR2 FYNNEI. V lost 6 bases and J lost 4; bases outside the gene matches: 9. The CDR3 has 17 amino acids. Here the CDR3 reads CASSGTGEAVYNSPLHF. CDR3 nucleotide sequence: TGTGCCAGCAGCGGGACAGGGGAGGCCGTTTATAATTCACCCCTCCACTTT.

This clonotype was found a few times. The rearrangement joins TRBV30 to TRBJ1-5; D is uncertain. V was pared by 4 bases and J by 2 bases, with 12 bases between. The CDR3 totals 14 residues. Germline-derived CDR1 and CDR2 are GTSNPN and SVGIG (reference sequence). CDR3 DNA: TGTGCCTGGAATACGGGAACGGGCAATCAGCCCCAGCATTTT. It specifies CAWNTGTGNQPQHF.

The V gene is TRBV7-9, the J gene TRBJ2-3; D is perhaps TRBD2 (5 bases). CDR1 and CDR2 (germline): SEHNR, FQNEAQ (reference sequence). Trimming stripped 5 bases from V and 7 bases from J, with 19 bases between. The CDR3 runs 15 residues. The CDR3 is CASSPRLIPVHTQYF. The CDR3 bases are TGTGCCAGCAGCCCCAGACTAATTCCGGTTCATACGCAGTATTTT.

The chain is built from TRBV25-1 and TRBJ2-7, with 9 bases identical to TRBD1. CDR3 length: 15 residues. CDR1 is MGHDK, CDR2 SYGVNS, per germline. V lost 2 bases, J lost 6 bases, and 8 bases stayed unmatched. The CDR3 sequence is CASSEVPGQGTEQYF. The DNA for the CDR3 is TGTGCCAGCAGTGAAGTCCCGGGACAGGGTACCGAGCAGTACTTC.